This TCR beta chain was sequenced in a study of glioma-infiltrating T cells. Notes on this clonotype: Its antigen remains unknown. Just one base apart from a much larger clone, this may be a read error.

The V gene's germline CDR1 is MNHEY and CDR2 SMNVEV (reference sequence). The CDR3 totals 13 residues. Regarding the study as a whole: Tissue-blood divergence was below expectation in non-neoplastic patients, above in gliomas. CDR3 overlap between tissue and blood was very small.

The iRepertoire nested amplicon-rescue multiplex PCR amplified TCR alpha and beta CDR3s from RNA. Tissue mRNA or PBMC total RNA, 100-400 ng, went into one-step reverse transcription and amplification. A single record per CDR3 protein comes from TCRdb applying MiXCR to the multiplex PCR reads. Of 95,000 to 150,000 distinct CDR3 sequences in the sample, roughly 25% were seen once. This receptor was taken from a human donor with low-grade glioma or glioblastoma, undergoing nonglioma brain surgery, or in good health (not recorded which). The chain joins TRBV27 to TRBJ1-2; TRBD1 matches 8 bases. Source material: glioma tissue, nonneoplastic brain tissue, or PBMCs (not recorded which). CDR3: CSSSSRQGYGYTF. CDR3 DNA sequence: TGTTCCAGCAGTTCCAGACAGGGGTATGGCTACACCTTC.